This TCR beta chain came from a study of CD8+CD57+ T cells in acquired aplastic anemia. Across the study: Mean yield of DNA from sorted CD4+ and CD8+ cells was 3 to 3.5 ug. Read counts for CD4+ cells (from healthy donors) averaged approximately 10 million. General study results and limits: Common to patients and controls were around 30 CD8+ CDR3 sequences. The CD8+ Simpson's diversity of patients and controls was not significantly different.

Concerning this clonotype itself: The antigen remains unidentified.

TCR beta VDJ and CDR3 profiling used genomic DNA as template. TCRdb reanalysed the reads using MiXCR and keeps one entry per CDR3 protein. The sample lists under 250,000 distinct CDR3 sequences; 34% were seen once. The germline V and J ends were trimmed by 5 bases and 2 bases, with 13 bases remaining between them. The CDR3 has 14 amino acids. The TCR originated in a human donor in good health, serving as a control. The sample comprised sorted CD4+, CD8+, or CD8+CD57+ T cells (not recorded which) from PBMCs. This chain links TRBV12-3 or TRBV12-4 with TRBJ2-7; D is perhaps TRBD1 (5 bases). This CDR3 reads CASSESDSAYEQYF. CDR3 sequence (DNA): TGTGCCAGCAGTGAGTCTGACAGCGCCTACGAGCAGTACTTC.